This T cell receptor beta chain was identified during a study of cytomegalovirus exposure and HLA in healthy donors. Comments on this clone: Antigen: not known.

Sequencing used immunoSEQ multiplex PCR; TCRdb keeps in-frame clones, though not all of them. The sample yields 330,000 or so clones, roughly 89% seen once. The V gene's germline CDR1 is SGHTA and CDR2 FQGTGA. The CDR3 runs to 13 residues. V shed 2 bases and J shed 3 bases, with 5 bases lying between them. Study-level points and caveats: Overall, around 160 TCR beta chains were annotated as cytomegalovirus-associated. A few CMV-associated chains proved CMV antigen-specific in vitro. The majority of TCR sequences were rare, yet some public TCRs appeared in many donors. According to a subsequent analysis, TCR clusters identified in the first cohort showed a tendency to co-occur across the 120 or so validation repertoires.

Input material: PBMCs. V gene TRBV7-3 combines with J gene TRBJ2-1; D is perhaps TRBD1 (5 bases). The receptor was isolated from a young woman in good health and CMV-seronegative. CDR3 sequence (DNA): TGTGCCAGCAGCTTAGACAGCTACAATGAGCAGTTCTTC. Encoded protein: CASSLDSYNEQFF.